A selection of T cell receptor beta chains follows, all from one sample in a study of regulatory T cells. TCRdb's copy holds only in-frame clones and misses some; the assay was immunoSEQ multiplex PCR. The data show several thousand clones, about 84% seen once. Sequencing was carried out using CD8+ T cells sorted from blood. These TCRs come from a child aged 10 to 17 with CD3G deficiency. Each CDR3 is given with its conserved first and last residue. D genes are given only for firm matches. Clone size is not always given. Where it is, it says once, few, many or a class for expanded clones.

abundance	v_gene	d_gene	j_gene	CDR3nt	CDR3aa
.	TRBV19	.	TRBJ1-1	TGTGCCAGTAGTGTGGACGACGGTACTGAAGCTTTCTTT	CASSVDDGTEAFF
.	TRBV27	TRBD2	TRBJ2-1	TGTGCCAGCAGCGTAGCGGGATCCTACAATGAGCAGCTCTTC	CASSVAGSYNEQLF
.	TRBV19	.	TRBJ2-1	TGTGCCAGTAGTCCCACCGCCTGGTTCAATGAGCAGTTCTTC	CASSPTAWFNEQFF
.	TRBV2	.	TRBJ2-1	TGTGCCAGCAGTGAGGGGGACTTCAACTACTCAGGGCAGTTCTTC	CASSEGDFNYSGQFF
.	TRBV19	.	TRBJ2-7	TGTGCCAGTAGCCACGCGGTAGGCTACGAGCAGTACTTC	CASSHAVGYEQYF
.	TRBV28	.	TRBJ2-1	TGTGCCAGCAGTTTAGGAGTCAATGAGCAGTTCTTC	CASSLGVNEQFF
.	TRBV7-8	TRBD2	TRBJ2-7	TGTGCCAGCAGCTTAGGGTCGGGGGGCGAGCAGTACTTC	CASSLGSGGEQYF
.	TRBV28	.	TRBJ1-2	TGTGCCAGCAGTTCCCGTAGGGGTGGAGGCTACACCTTC	CASSSRRGGGYTF
.	TRBV11-3	.	TRBJ1-1	TGTGCCAGCAGCTTGAAGTCTAGAGGGGCTGGGCAGCGGGTGAACACTGAAGCTTTCTTT	CASSLKSRGAGQRVNTEAFF
.	TRBV7-8	.	TRBJ2-1	TGTGCCAGCAGCTTAGAGACGTACAATGAGCAGTTCTTC	CASSLETYNEQFF
.	TRBV28	TRBD2	TRBJ2-1	TGTGCCAGCAGTCCAAGGACTAGCGGTGCGGCGTACAATGAGCAGTTCTTC	CASSPRTSGAAYNEQFF
.	TRBV11-2	.	TRBJ2-7	TGTGCCAGCAGCTTAGAGTCTCCTAGCTCCTACGAGCAGTACTTC	CASSLESPSSYEQYF
few	TRBV19	TRBD2	TRBJ2-1	TGTGCCAGTAGTATAGGTGGACTAGCCAATGAGCAGTTCTTC	CASSIGGLANEQFF
few	TRBV6-6	.	TRBJ2-2	TGTGCCAGCAGTTTAGGGGCCGCCGGGGAGCTGTTTTTT	CASSLGAAGELFF
.	TRBV6-1	.	TRBJ1-5	TGTGCCAGCAGTGAGCGCTCGCCAGGCAATCAGCCCCAGCATTTT	CASSERSPGNQPQHF
.	TRBV7-9	.	TRBJ2-7	TGTGCCAGCAGCAGCTCAGGGGCCGAGCAGTACTTC	CASSSSGAEQYF
.	TRBV28	.	TRBJ1-2	TGTGCCAGCAGTTTTCGAAGGGCCAAAAACTATGGCTACACCTTC	CASSFRRAKNYGYTF
.	TRBV6-1	.	TRBJ2-7	TGTGCCAGCAGTGAGGGGCCCTTCTACGAGCAGTACTTC	CASSEGPFYEQYF
.	TRBV10-3	TRBD1	TRBJ1-1	TGTGCCAGCAGTGAAGGGGGCGGCACTGAAGCTTTCTTT	CASSEGGGTEAFF
.	TRBV6-1	TRBD1	TRBJ1-6	TGTGCCAGCACCAAAATCGGACAGGCTAATTCACCCCTCCACTTT	CASTKIGQANSPLHF
.	TRBV7-8	.	TRBJ1-1	TGTGCCAGCAGCTTAGTAAGTCGGCAGGGAGTTAACACTGAAGCTTTCTTT	CASSLVSRQGVNTEAFF
once	TRBV6-1	.	TRBJ2-7	TGTGCCAGCAGTAGACTGGAAAGGTACGAGCAGTACTTC	CASSRLERYEQYF
.	TRBV28	.	TRBJ1-1	TGTGCCAGCAGTTTGACAATGAACACTGAAGCTTTCTTT	CASSLTMNTEAFF
few	TRBV28	.	TRBJ2-7	TGTGCCAGCAGTCGAACATTGGGACATTGGGGAGCCGAGCAGTACTTC	CASSRTLGHWGAEQYF
.	TRBV7-9	.	TRBJ2-1	TGTGCCAGCAGCTTACTTGACAATGAGCAGTTCTTC	CASSLLDNEQFF
.	TRBV7-8	TRBD2	TRBJ2-1	TGTGCCAGCAGCTTTGGACTAGCGGGATACAATGAGCAGTTCTTC	CASSFGLAGYNEQFF
.	TRBV28	TRBD1	TRBJ2-6	TGTGCCAGCAGTGTCGGGACAGCTGGCTCTGGGGCCAACGTCCTGACTTTC	CASSVGTAGSGANVLTF
.	TRBV27	TRBD1	TRBJ1-1	TGTGCCAGCAGTTTAGTCGGGACAGGGGGTTTGAACACTGAAGCTTTCTTT	CASSLVGTGGLNTEAFF
few	TRBV5-1	TRBD1	TRBJ2-7	TGCGCCAGCAGCTTGGGGACAGGGGGATACGAGCAGTACTTC	CASSLGTGGYEQYF
.	TRBV28	TRBD1	TRBJ2-7	TGTGCCAGCAGTCTTACCGGACAGGGCCACGAGCAGTACTTC	CASSLTGQGHEQYF
.	TRBV5-1	TRBD1	TRBJ2-7	TGCGCCAGCAGCTTGGGGACAGGGACCTACGAGCAGTACTTC	CASSLGTGTYEQYF
.	TRBV28	TRBD2	TRBJ2-7	TGTGCCAGCAGTGTAGCGGGACCAACCTCCTACGAGCAGTACTTC	CASSVAGPTSYEQYF
.	TRBV7-6	.	TRBJ2-5	TGTGCCAGCAGCCCCGGGAGATGGGAGACCCAGTACTTC	CASSPGRWETQYF
.	TRBV2	.	TRBJ2-5	TGTGCCAGCAGTGAAGGCAAGGGGGATGTAGACGAGACCCAGTACTTC	CASSEGKGDVDETQYF
.	TRBV7-9	.	TRBJ2-3	TGTGCCAGCAGCTTAAAGTGGGCAGATACGCAGTATTTT	CASSLKWADTQYF
few	TRBV4-1	TRBD1	TRBJ1-4	TGCGCCAGCAGCCCAGGGACAGGGGATGAAAAACTGTTTTTT	CASSPGTGDEKLFF
.	TRBV5-1	TRBD2	TRBJ2-7	TGCGCCAGCAGCTTGTCTCTAGCGGGAGGACCGTACGAGCAGTACTTC	CASSLSLAGGPYEQYF
large	TRBV7-8	TRBD1	TRBJ2-5	TGTGCCAGCAGCTTAGGGACAGGGAAAGAGACCCAGTACTTC	CASSLGTGKETQYF
.	TRBV6-1	TRBD1	TRBJ1-2	TGTGCCAGCAGAAACAGGGGTCTTAACTATGGCTACACCTTC	CASRNRGLNYGYTF
.	TRBV7-9	TRBD2	TRBJ2-5	TGTGCCAGCAGCTTAGGTCGGAGCGGGAGGGGAGAGACCCAGTACTTC	CASSLGRSGRGETQYF
.	TRBV5-1	.	TRBJ1-1	TGCGCCAGCAGCTTCTTCGGGGGGCAGAACACTGAAGCTTTCTTT	CASSFFGGQNTEAFF
.	TRBV28	TRBD2	TRBJ2-3	TGTGCCAGCAGTTTAGCGGGAGGGCGTCCGCAGTATTTT	CASSLAGGRPQYF
.	TRBV6-1	.	TRBJ1-1	TGTGCCAGCAGTGAAGTAAGGGGGATCACTGAAGCTTTCTTT	CASSEVRGITEAFF
.	TRBV7-8	TRBD1	TRBJ1-4	TGTGCCAGCAGCTCTGGGACAGGTCGCGAAAAACTGTTTTTT	CASSSGTGREKLFF
.	TRBV11-2	.	TRBJ2-3	TGTGCCAGCAGCTTAGGCCTAGATACGCAGTATTTT	CASSLGLDTQYF
.	TRBV19	.	TRBJ1-1	TGTGCCAGTAGTACGGGGCTGAACACTGAAGCTTTCTTT	CASSTGLNTEAFF
.	TRBV19	TRBD1	TRBJ1-2	TGTGCCAGTAGTGTCCGGGACAGCGGCGGCTACACCTTC	CASSVRDSGGYTF
few	TRBV27	TRBD2	TRBJ2-7	TGTGCCAGCAGTTTATCGGGCGGGAGGGCCTCCTACGAGCAGTACTTC	CASSLSGGRASYEQYF
.	TRBV28	.	TRBJ2-1	TGTGCCAGCAGTTTATCCCAGCGGACCCAGCAGTTCTTC	CASSLSQRTQQFF
.	TRBV6-6	.	TRBJ1-1	TGTGCCAGCAGTTACAGAGGGAACACTGAAGCTTTCTTT	CASSYRGNTEAFF
.	TRBV7-9	.	TRBJ2-3	TGTGCCAGCAGCCCAGAGGTATCGACAGATACGCAGTATTTT	CASSPEVSTDTQYF
.	TRBV6-1	TRBD2	TRBJ2-7	TGTGCCAGCAGTTTAGCGGGCAACAGGTACGAGCAGTACTTC	CASSLAGNRYEQYF
.	TRBV28	TRBD2	TRBJ2-5	TGTGCCAGCAGTTTAACTAGCGGACAAGAGACCCAGTACTTC	CASSLTSGQETQYF
.	TRBV6-1	.	TRBJ2-2	TGTGCCAGCAGTGCCCGGGACTCCTACCCCGGGGAGCTGTTTTTT	CASSARDSYPGELFF